The clone carrying this T cell receptor beta chain counts as medium-sized. What it binds is not known. This specimen comes from a study of T and B cells in COVID-19 patients. Background on the study: In the active-infection cohort, about 90% of the roughly 20 patients had comorbidities linked to unfavorable COVID-19 outcome. Study-level results: Clonality of TRB repertoires was high in active COVID-19; recovery brought above-healthy diversity and richness. In COVID-19 patients, T cell receptor beta variable and joining gene use was reportedly strongly skewed. No sequencing was yet done of CD4+, regulatory or CD8+ subsets, or of SARS-CoV-2-responsive or tetramer+ sorted cells.

Each TRB amplification used about 220-500 ng of genomic DNA from blood. BIOMED2 TRB-A/B primer pools were used in multiplex TRB PCR. MiXCR was run by TCRdb on the multiplex PCR reads, yielding one entry per CDR3 protein. The table has roughly 18,000 distinct CDR3 sequences, 25% to 30% seen once. The ends lost 7 bases at V and 4 bases at J; junction bases unmatched: 10. The CDR3 length is 15 residues. Germline V gene sequence: CDR1 MNHEY, CDR2 SVGEGT. The chain has TRBV6-2 or TRBV6-3 and TRBJ2-7, with 10 bases aligning to TRBD2. The sequenced sample was blood. The clonotype was recovered from a human donor who had recovered from COVID-19. CDR3 in DNA: TGTGCCAGCACTCTAGCGGGGGCCAGGGATTACGAGCAGTACTTC. It yields the protein CASTLAGARDYEQYF.